The 19 T cell receptor beta chains below were found in one sample sequenced in a study of blood T cells in healthy people across ages. It was with a sample-barcoded 5' primer and a J-beta primer mix that a second PCR of roughly 7 to 11 cycles was run. TCRdb reprocessed the 5' RACE reads with MiXCR, giving one entry per CDR3 protein. The table lists some 1 million distinct CDR3 sequences, 40% to 55% of them singletons. Sequenced input: blood. Every receptor here comes from a woman aged 55-69 years in good health.

The V call is TRBV29-1, the J call TRBJ1-1; TRBD1 might be the D (5 bases). Germline V CDR1 and CDR2: SQVTM, ANQGSEA. V dropped 6 bases and J dropped 5 bases, with 13 bases sitting between them. The CDR3 has 12 amino acids. Here the CDR3 DNA reads TGCAGCGTGGTTGGACATTTAACTGAAGCTTTCTTT. It is translated as CSVVGHLTEAFF. The full variable domain, its missing parts supplied by reference TRBV29-1 and TRBJ1-1, is SAVISQKPSRDICQRGTSLTIQCQVDSQVTMMFWYRQQPGQSLTLIATANQGSEATYESGFVIDKFPISRPNLTFSTLTVSNMSPEDSSIYLCSVVGHLTEAFFGQGTRLTVV.

Here the CDR3 reads CASSYSTSGNNEQYF. The CDR3 bases are TGTGCCAGCAGTTACTCGACTAGCGGCAACAATGAGCAGTACTTC. This chain joins TRBV6-5 and TRBJ2-5; 9 positions agree with TRBD2. The V gene end was trimmed by 0 bases and the J gene end by 11 bases; junction bases not matched to a gene: 10. The CDR3 consists of 15 residues. Per the germline V gene, CDR1 is MNHEY and CDR2 is SVGAGI.

This chain joins TRBV9 and TRBJ2-1; 9 nucleotides align to TRBD2. The junction had 4 bases not matched to a gene; V was cut back by 3 bases and J by 6 bases. CDR1 SGDLS and CDR2 YYNGEE come from the germline V gene. This CDR3 contains 14 residues. CDR3 in amino acids: CASSAVRGGNEQFF. In DNA form, the CDR3 reads TGTGCCAGCAGCGCAGTGCGGGGGGGCAATGAGCAGTTCTTC.

This sequence joins TRBV25-1 and TRBJ2-5, with D tentatively TRBD1 (6 bases). V was pared by 2 bases and J by 6 bases, with 16 bases between. Germline CDR1 reads MGHDK; CDR2 reads SYGVNS. The CDR3 length is 15 residues. CDR3 bases: TGTGCCAGCAGTGAAGGGTCAGGGGAATCAAAGACCCAGTACTTC. It codes for CASSEGSGESKTQYF.

The chain recombines TRBV12-3 or TRBV12-4 with TRBJ2-1, with D possibly matching TRBD1 (6 bases). CDR3 length: 12 amino acids. Trimming took off 5 bases at V and 8 bases at J, with 10 bases between the two ends. CDR3 region: CASSLGQHEQFF. CDR3 in DNA: TGTGCCAGCAGTCTCGGACAGCATGAGCAGTTCTTC.

The rearrangement links TRBV12-3 or TRBV12-4 to TRBJ2-7, with TRBD1 matching 11 bases. The CDR3 consists of 15 residues. V was pared by 5 bases and J by 2 bases, with 5 bases of the junction left unmatched. The CDR3: CASSGQGAVTYEQYF. DNA of the CDR3: TGTGCCAGCAGTGGACAGGGGGCGGTGACCTACGAGCAGTACTTC.

This clonotype was recorded a few times. Just one base apart from a much larger clone, this may be a read error. The chain joins TRBV7-9 to TRBJ2-5; a weak D match, TRBD2 (6 bases). CDR1 and CDR2 from the germline V gene are SEHNR and FQNEAQ (reference sequence). Deletions cut 3 bases from V and 11 bases from J, with 22 bases between. The CDR3 extends over 15 amino acids. The CDR3 sequence is CASSFITSRYNEQYF. Here the CDR3 DNA reads TGTGCCAGCAGCTTTATTACTAGCCGCTACAATGAGCAGTACTTC.

The V and J genes are TRBV5-1 and TRBJ2-1, with 7 bases identical to TRBD2. The junction had 16 bases not matched to a gene; V was cut back by 4 bases and J by 9 bases. The germline V gene has CDR1 SGHRS and CDR2 YFSETQ. The CDR3 spans 16 residues. DNA of the CDR3: TGCGCCAGCAGCCGGACGACTAGCCTCTTACCAAGTGAGCAGTTCTTC. As protein: CASSRTTSLLPSEQFF.

In its sample, this clonotype was seen a few times. The chain combines TRBV20-1 with TRBJ2-3; D perhaps matches TRBD2 (6 bases). The CDR3 is 14 residues long. CDR1 and CDR2 from the germline V gene are DFQATT and SNEGSKA (reference sequence). Trimming removed 1 base from V and 2 bases from J, with 10 bases in between. The CDR3 bases are TGCAGTGCTAGAGGACTAGGCAACACAGATACGCAGTATTTT. The encoded protein is CSARGLGNTDTQYF.

The chain employs TRBV5-1 and TRBJ2-7; TRBD2 is a possible D gene (6 bases). CDR3 length: 14 amino acids. Germline loops: CDR1 SGHRS, CDR2 YFSETQ. Trimming stripped 7 bases from V and 5 bases from J, with 19 bases between. CDR3 coding DNA: TGCGCCAGCTATGCCGGACGCGGGGTTAACGAGCAGTACTTC. Translation gives CASYAGRGVNEQYF.

On this clonotype: A much larger clone lies a single base off, so this may be a read error. The rearrangement uses TRBV29-1 and TRBJ2-3; D is undetermined. V was clipped by 3 bases and J by 4 bases, with 5 bases between them. The germline V gene has CDR1 SQVTM and CDR2 ANQGSEA. The CDR3 consists of 11 residues. CDR3 DNA sequence: TGCAGCGTTGACTACGCAGATACGCAGTATTTT. This translates into CSVDYADTQYF.

This chain uses TRBV20-1 with TRBJ2-7, with no clear D. The CDR3 runs to 11 residues. Trimming shortened V by 5 bases and J by 6 bases, and 11 bases separated the two germline ends. The V gene's germline CDR1 is DFQATT and CDR2 SNEGSKA (reference sequence). The CDR3 loop is CSALHGPEQYF. For the CDR3, the DNA is TGCAGTGCTCTGCACGGCCCCGAGCAGTACTTC.

The chain couples TRBV20-1 to TRBJ2-4; perhaps TRBD1 as D (6 bases). Per the germline V gene, CDR1 is DFQATT and CDR2 is SNEGSKA (reference sequence). The CDR3 is 13 amino acids. V dropped 2 bases and J dropped 9 bases, with 14 bases sitting between them. CDR3 in amino acids: CSARPTGMGIQYF. The DNA of the CDR3 is TGCAGTGCTAGACCTACAGGGATGGGCATTCAGTACTTC.

The V call is TRBV12-3 or TRBV12-4, the J call TRBJ2-7; D perhaps matches TRBD2 (6 bases). The DNA matches TRBJ2-5 better at its end, which makes the J call doubtful. The CDR3 is 14 residues long. CDR3 nucleotides: TGTGCCAGCAGTTTAGAACTAGCAACAGAGACCCAGTACTTC. Translated: CASSLELATETQYF.

For this clonotype: The junction does not match germline at one end; this may be a read error. The V call is TRBV12-3 or TRBV12-4, the J call TRBJ2-3; D remains unclear. The CDR3 spans 15 residues. The CDR3 region has the DNA TGCGCCAGCAGTTTACGCCCCGTTGGCACAGATACGCAGTATTTT. Translating it yields CASSLRPVGTDTQYF.

On this clonotype: A read error may account for a junction end that differs from germline. The V gene is TRBV3-1, the J gene TRBJ2-7; D is ambiguous. The CDR3 consists of 13 residues. Germline lookup yields CDR1 LGHDT and CDR2 YNNKEL (reference sequence). The CDR3 loop is CASSPSLSDEQYF. CDR3 in DNA: TGTGCCAGCAGCCCCAGTCTCTCCGACGAGCAGTACTTC.

The chain combines TRBV5-1 with TRBJ2-1; 11 positions match TRBD1. CDR3 size: 16 residues. Germline CDR1 SGHRS, CDR2 YFSETQ. Losses at the gene ends were 4 bases for V and 3 bases for J; bases not matched to a gene: 6. Written as DNA, the CDR3 is TGCGCCAGCAGCGCGGACAGGGGGCGCATCTACAATGAGCAGTTCTTC. Translated, it gives CASSADRGRIYNEQFF.

The genes are TRBV7-9 and TRBJ2-1; maybe TRBD2 (6 bases). Germline assignment: CDR1 SEHNR and CDR2 FQNEAQ (reference sequence). This CDR3 has 16 amino acids. Trimming cost V 5 bases and J 0 bases, with 14 bases left between them. Here the CDR3 reads CASSRSGGSSYNEQFF. For the CDR3, the DNA is TGTGCCAGCAGCAGATCTGGGGGGAGCTCCTACAATGAGCAGTTCTTC.

The rearrangement joins TRBV12-3 or TRBV12-4 to TRBJ1-2; 8 bases align to TRBD1. The CDR3 runs to 15 residues. The J segment lost 8 bases and the V segment lost 5 bases, leaving 13 bases of the junction unmatched. The CDR3 reads CASSPLQGAWGGYTF. The CDR3, as DNA: TGTGCCAGCAGTCCACTCCAGGGGGCTTGGGGAGGCTACACCTTC.